The source of this T cell receptor beta chain is a study of cytomegalovirus exposure and HLA in healthy donors. Regarding the study as a whole: In a later analysis, DRB1 alleles had the most associated TCRs; HLA-C alleles the fewest. Sequencing probably produced one cluster of sequence variants that were highly shared. TCR beta sequences reportedly predicted the HLA-A and HLA-B alleles of most subjects accurately.

With regard to this clone: Its specificity is unknown.

V was clipped by 5 bases and J by 7 bases; unmatched bases: 5. Germline V CDR1 and CDR2: SGHTA, FQGNSA. The CDR3 has 13 residues. The donors gave bone marrow, and they were healthy. Vbeta (60) and Jbeta (13) primers were used in the PCR. The method was immunoSEQ multiplex PCR; TCRdb's version includes in-frame clones alone and lacks a portion of them. The sample carries more than 100,000 clones, around nine tenths recorded once. This rearrangement joins TRBV7-2 to TRBJ1-1, with 9 nucleotides matching TRBD1. The sample taken for sequencing was PBMCs. The TCR sequence derives from a woman aged 30 to 39 in good health and CMV-seronegative. CDR3 loop: CASSLGQGSEAFF. DNA of the CDR3: TGTGCCAGCAGCCTTGGACAGGGGAGTGAAGCTTTCTTT.